These 22 T cell receptor beta chains share one sample of origin, sequenced in a study of cytomegalovirus exposure and HLA in healthy donors. PCR primers comprised 60 Vbeta and 13 Jbeta primers. Generated by immunoSEQ multiplex PCR, the TCRdb table keeps only in-frame clones and is missing some. The sample lists 150,000 to 200,000 clones, more than 75% occurring once. Sequencing was carried out using PBMCs. The receptor set was obtained from a woman between 45 and 60 years old in good health and CMV-seronegative.

This sequence joins TRBV6-1 and TRBJ2-7, with a possible D match to TRBD2 (6 bases). The germline V and J ends were trimmed by 3 bases and 2 bases, with 20 bases remaining between them. CDR1 and CDR2 from the germline V gene are MNHNS and SASEGT. The CDR3 length is 17 residues. The CDR3, as DNA: TGTGCCAGCAGTGATCCGGTGGGTGGCGGGGAAGCCTACGAGCAGTACTTC. It codes for CASSDPVGGGEAYEQYF.

CDR3 coding DNA: TGTGCCAGCAGAACAGGGGGCCCAACCTACGAGCAGTACTTC. This sequence encodes CASRTGGPTYEQYF. J is TRBJ2-7 and V is TRBV6-6, with 9 positions matching TRBD1. The J segment lost 2 bases and the V segment lost 6 bases, leaving 5 bases of the junction unmatched. Germline assignment: CDR1 MNHNY and CDR2 SVGAGI (reference sequence). This CDR3 region has 14 residues.

The V call is TRBV19, the J call TRBJ1-4; D is undetermined. The V end lost 3 bases, the J end lost 0 bases, and 8 bases lay between the germline ends. The germline V gene has CDR1 LNHDA and CDR2 SQIVND (reference sequence). The CDR3 runs to 15 residues. The CDR3 sequence is CASSISRATNEKLFF. The CDR3 coding sequence is TGTGCCAGTAGTATCTCGCGGGCAACTAATGAAAAACTGTTTTTT.

This clone was picked up one time. Here the CDR3 DNA reads TGTGCCAGCTCACCCCTCCCCGGGACTTATGACTATGGCTACACCTTC. It codes for CASSPLPGTYDYGYTF. The genes are TRBV18 and TRBJ1-2; D is perhaps TRBD1 (5 bases). The CDR3 is made up of 16 amino acids. The germline gives CDR1 KGHSH, CDR2 LQKENI. Trimming left V 3 bases short and J 3 bases short, with 17 bases between.

The chain employs TRBV6-1 and TRBJ1-1, with a weak D call TRBD1 (5 bases). Germline CDR1 and CDR2: MNHNS and SASEGT. CDR3 length: 14 amino acids. Trimming removed 3 bases at V and 3 bases at J, with 11 bases between. CDR3 amino acids: CASSEVWGDTEAFF. In DNA form, the CDR3 reads TGTGCCAGCAGTGAGGTTTGGGGGGACACTGAAGCTTTCTTT.

V is TRBV5-1 and J is TRBJ1-2; 10 bases fit TRBD1. This CDR3 has 15 residues. Germline V gene lookup returns CDR1 SGHRS and CDR2 YFSETQ. V lost 4 bases and J lost 4; bases outside the gene matches: 7. DNA for the CDR3: TGCGCCAGCAGCATAGGACAGGGGGACAGCTATGGCTACACCTTC. This codes for CASSIGQGDSYGYTF.

The gene calls are TRBV15 and TRBJ1-5; 8 bases fit TRBD1. CDR1 is LNHNV, CDR2 YYDKDF, per germline (reference sequence). V dropped 5 bases and J dropped 5; count of bases not matched to a gene: 8. The CDR3 is 15 amino acids. CDR3 residues: CATSRQGASDQPQHF. CDR3 nucleotide sequence: TGTGCCACCAGCCGGCAGGGGGCGAGCGATCAGCCCCAGCATTTT.

The chain combines TRBV11-2 with TRBJ2-7, with 8 bases matching TRBD1. V trimming: 3 bases; J trimming: 1 base; junction bases outside the gene matches: 5. The germline gives CDR1 SGHAT, CDR2 FQNNGV. This CDR3 spans 15 amino acids. DNA of the CDR3: TGTGCCAGCAGCTTCGGGACAGGTAAATCCTACGAGCAGTACTTC. This encodes CASSFGTGKSYEQYF.

V is TRBV11-2 and J is TRBJ1-5; 7 nucleotides match TRBD1. The V and J ends lost 1 base and 3 bases, in that order; junction bases with no gene match: 3. The germline gives CDR1 SGHAT, CDR2 FQNNGV. The CDR3 covers 15 residues. This CDR3 is CASSLGRGPNQPQHF. CDR3 sequence (DNA): TGTGCCAGCAGCTTAGGGAGGGGGCCCAATCAGCCCCAGCATTTT.

The genes are TRBV7-8 and TRBJ1-1; D uncertain. Per the germline V gene, CDR1 is SGHVS and CDR2 is FQNEAQ. The V and J ends lost 6 bases and 4 bases respectively, with 18 bases between them. The CDR3 length is 15 residues. CDR3 loop: CASRLSSQTITEAFF. CDR3 DNA: TGTGCCAGCAGGCTTAGTTCCCAGACAATCACTGAAGCTTTCTTT.

The chain has TRBV5-1 and TRBJ2-1, with 11 nucleotides matching TRBD2. This CDR3 has 17 amino acids. Germline V CDR1 and CDR2: SGHRS, YFSETQ. V lost 4 bases and J lost 5; bases outside the gene matches: 11. The CDR3, as DNA: TGCGCCAGCAGCATAGCGGGAGGGACCCCGTATAACAATGAGCAGTTCTTC. The encoded protein is CASSIAGGTPYNNEQFF.

The chain couples TRBV7-9 to TRBJ2-7; 10 bases are shared with TRBD2. The CDR3 is made up of 16 amino acids. From germline, CDR1 is SEHNR and CDR2 FQNEAQ (reference sequence). V shed 2 bases and J 5 bases; nucleotides not matched to a gene: 9. The CDR3 sequence: CASSLLAGEQGHEQYF. DNA for the CDR3: TGTGCCAGCAGCTTACTAGCGGGAGAACAAGGACACGAGCAGTACTTC. Using reference TRBV7-9 and TRBJ2-7 for the parts outside the CDR3, the full variable domain is DTGVSQNPRHKITKRGQNVTFRCDPISEHNRLYWYRQTLGQGPEFLTYFQNEAQLEKSRLLSDRFSAERPKGSFSTLEIQRTEQGDSAMYLCASSLLAGEQGHEQYFGPGTRLTVT.

V usage is TRBV5-1 and J usage is TRBJ2-5, with D unresolved. Germline lookup yields CDR1 SGHRS and CDR2 YFSETQ. V was cut by 0 bases and J by 2 bases, with 11 bases left in between. The CDR3 has 15 amino acids. In DNA form, the CDR3 reads TGCGCCAGCAGCTTGGCCTCGCCTACTCAAGAGACCCAGTACTTC. It encodes CASSLASPTQETQYF.

This clone was found a few times. Other nucleotide sequences in the sample specify the same CDR3. The chain uses TRBV18 and TRBJ1-1, with D maybe TRBD1 (6 bases). The CDR3 has 13 residues. The germline V gene encodes CDR1 KGHSH and CDR2 LQKENI. Trimming removed 6 bases from V and 1 base from J, with 9 bases in between. CDR3: CASSPTGNTEAFF. CDR3 in DNA: TGTGCCAGCTCGCCGACAGGGAACACTGAAGCTTTCTTT.

This clone was observed a single time. This chain uses TRBV7-9 with TRBJ2-7; a possible D gene is TRBD2 (7 bases). This CDR3 has 13 residues. Germline CDR1 reads SEHNR; CDR2 reads FQNEAQ (reference sequence). The ends were cut back, 6 bases at V and 2 bases at J, with 11 bases in the middle. The CDR3 loop is CASRRGGAYEQYF. The CDR3 nucleotides are TGTGCCAGCAGAAGGGGGGGGGCCTACGAGCAGTACTTC.

This chain joins TRBV9 and TRBJ1-4; no clear D gene. Per germline, CDR1 SGDLS and CDR2 YYNGEE. V gave up 0 bases and J gave up 10 bases, with 10 bases separating them. This CDR3 is built from 13 residues. The CDR3 region is CASSVEMEGKLFF. The CDR3 DNA reads as TGTGCCAGCAGCGTAGAGATGGAGGGAAAACTGTTTTTT.

The chain has TRBV28 and TRBJ1-6, with 10 bases aligning to TRBD1. J gave up 10 bases and V 6 bases, and 6 bases lay outside the gene matches. Germline lookup yields CDR1 MDHEN and CDR2 SYDVKM. This CDR3 has 14 amino acids. In DNA, the CDR3 is TGTGCCAGCAGCCGGACAGGGGGTGGATCACCCCTCCACTTT. Residues: CASSRTGGGSPLHF.

Here the CDR3 DNA reads TGCGCCAGCAGCTCGGCCGGACAGGGTACGAGCTCTGGAAACACCATATATTTT. It specifies CASSSAGQGTSSGNTIYF. The V gene is TRBV5-1, the J gene TRBJ1-3; TRBD1 matches 8 bases. CDR1 and CDR2 (germline): SGHRS, YFSETQ. The V segment lost 3 bases and the J segment 0 bases; nucleotides outside the gene matches: 11. This CDR3 region has 18 residues. The entire variable domain, with the rest obtained from reference TRBV5-1 and TRBJ1-3, is as follows: KAGVTQTPRYLIKTRGQQVTLSCSPISGHRSVSWYQQTPGQGLQFLFEYFSETQRNKGNFPGRFSGRQFSNSRSEMNVSTLELGDSALYLCASSSAGQGTSSGNTIYFGEGSWLTVV.

The chain combines TRBV4-2 with TRBJ2-7, with unresolved D. Germline CDR1 and CDR2: LGHNA and YNFKEQ. The V and J ends lost 0 bases and 4 bases respectively, with 4 bases between them. The CDR3 runs 12 residues. The DNA for the CDR3 is TGTGCCAGCAGCCAAGACGGTTACGAGCAGTACTTC. Translated, it gives CASSQDGYEQYF.

This chain joins TRBV29-1 and TRBJ1-2; the D is unclear. V gave up 6 bases and J gave up 2 bases, with 7 bases separating them. Germline V gene sequence: CDR1 SQVTM, CDR2 ANQGSEA. The CDR3 spans 11 residues. The CDR3, as DNA: TGCAGCGTCTTACAGAACTATGGCTACACCTTC. Residues: CSVLQNYGYTF. Together with reference TRBV29-1 and TRBJ1-2, the CDR3 gives the full variable domain: SAVISQKPSRDICQRGTSLTIQCQVDSQVTMMFWYRQQPGQSLTLIATANQGSEATYESGFVIDKFPISRPNLTFSTLTVSNMSPEDSSIYLCSVLQNYGYTFGSGTRLTVV.

The J gene is TRBJ1-5, the V gene TRBV2; D is undetermined. Per the germline V gene, CDR1 is SNHLY and CDR2 is FYNNEI. Trimming took off 3 bases at V and 6 bases at J, with 9 bases between the two ends. CDR3 size: 13 residues. Written as DNA, the CDR3 is TGTGCCAGCAGTGAGGCAATGCCTCAGCCCCAGCATTTT. Amino acid sequence: CASSEAMPQPQHF.

V usage is TRBV6-5 and J usage is TRBJ2-1; tentatively, D is TRBD2 (5 bases). From germline, CDR1 is MNHEY and CDR2 SVGAGI. This CDR3 comprises 13 residues. Trimming removed 10 bases from V and 7 bases from J, with 17 bases in between. The CDR3 is CATGEFSENEQFF. Here the CDR3 DNA reads TGTGCCACCGGAGAGTTTAGCGAGAATGAGCAGTTCTTC.